This T cell receptor beta chain was sequenced in a study of radiation and T cells in renal cell carcinoma. Some clones are missing from TCRdb's copy, which holds only in-frame ones; the method was immunoSEQ multiplex PCR. The table lists 15,000 to 20,000 clones, approximately 59% of them singletons. Study observations and caveats: Compared with controls, irradiated tumors showed greater TCR clonality. Tumor samples were small regions of 0.9 to 1 g.

Trimming took off 0 bases at V and 5 bases at J, with 8 bases between the two ends. The germline CDR1 and CDR2 sequences are LGHNA and YSLEER. CDR3 length: 14 amino acids. As for treatment: treatment-naive control, cytoreductive nephrectomy. Sequenced control tumors were from about 10 males and a few females, median age roughly 61. As regards this clone: Its antigen is unknown.

The sample in question was tumor tissue, obtained from a patient whose treatment was nephrectomy without radiotherapy. The chain recombines TRBV4-3 with TRBJ1-5, with D tentatively TRBD1 (5 bases). The sequence came from a man aged 45-60 years with renal cell carcinoma. CDR3: CASSQEGTDQPQHF. CDR3 in DNA: TGCGCCAGCAGCCAAGAGGGGACGGATCAGCCCCAGCATTTT.